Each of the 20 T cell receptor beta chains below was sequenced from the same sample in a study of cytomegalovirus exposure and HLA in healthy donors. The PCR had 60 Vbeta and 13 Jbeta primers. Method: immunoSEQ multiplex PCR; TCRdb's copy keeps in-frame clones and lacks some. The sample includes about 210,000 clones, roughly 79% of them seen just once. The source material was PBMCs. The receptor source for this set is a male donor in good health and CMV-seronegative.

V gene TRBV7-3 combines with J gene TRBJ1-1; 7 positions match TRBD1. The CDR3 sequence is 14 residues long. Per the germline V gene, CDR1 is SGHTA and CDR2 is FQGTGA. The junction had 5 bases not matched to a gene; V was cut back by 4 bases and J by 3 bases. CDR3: CASSYDRVHTEAFF. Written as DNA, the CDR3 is TGTGCCAGCAGCTACGACAGGGTTCACACTGAAGCTTTCTTT.

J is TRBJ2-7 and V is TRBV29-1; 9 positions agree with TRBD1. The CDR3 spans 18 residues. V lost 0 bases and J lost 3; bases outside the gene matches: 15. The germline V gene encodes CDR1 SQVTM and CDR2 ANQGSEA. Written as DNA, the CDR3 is TGCAGCGTTGAAGAACCGGGACAGGGTCCACTATTGTACTACGAGCAGTACTTC. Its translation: CSVEEPGQGPLLYYEQYF.

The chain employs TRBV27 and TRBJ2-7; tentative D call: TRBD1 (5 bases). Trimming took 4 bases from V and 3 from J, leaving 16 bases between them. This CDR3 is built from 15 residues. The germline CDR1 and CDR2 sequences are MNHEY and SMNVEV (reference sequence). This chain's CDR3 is CASSSHQSRVYEQYF. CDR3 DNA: TGTGCCAGCAGTTCGCACCAATCCAGGGTCTACGAGCAGTACTTC.

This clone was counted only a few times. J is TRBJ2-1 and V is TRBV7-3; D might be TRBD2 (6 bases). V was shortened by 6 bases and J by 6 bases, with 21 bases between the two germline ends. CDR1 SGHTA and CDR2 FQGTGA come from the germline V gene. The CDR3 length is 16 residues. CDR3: CASSSNSGNPPNEQFF. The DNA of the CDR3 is TGTGCCAGCAGTTCGAATAGCGGAAATCCCCCCAATGAGCAGTTCTTC.

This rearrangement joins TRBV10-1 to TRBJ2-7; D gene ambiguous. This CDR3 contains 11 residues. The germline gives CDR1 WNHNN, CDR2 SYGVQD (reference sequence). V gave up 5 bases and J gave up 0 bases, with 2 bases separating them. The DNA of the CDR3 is TGCGCCAGCAGTCTCTCCTACGAGCAGTACTTC. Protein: CASSLSYEQYF.

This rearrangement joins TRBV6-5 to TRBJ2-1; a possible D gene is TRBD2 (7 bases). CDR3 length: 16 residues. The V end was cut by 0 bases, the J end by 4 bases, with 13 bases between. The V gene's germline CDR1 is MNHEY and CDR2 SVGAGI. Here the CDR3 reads CASSYSRGGLYNEQFF. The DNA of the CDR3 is TGTGCCAGCAGTTACTCTCGCGGGGGCCTTTACAATGAGCAGTTCTTC.

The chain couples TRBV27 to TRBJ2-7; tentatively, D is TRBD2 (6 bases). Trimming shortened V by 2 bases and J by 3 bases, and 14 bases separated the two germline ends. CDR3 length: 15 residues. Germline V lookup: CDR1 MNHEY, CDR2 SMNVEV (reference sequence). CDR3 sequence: CASSLGSSGGYEQYF. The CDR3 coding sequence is TGTGCCAGCAGTTTAGGGTCCTCCGGGGGCTACGAGCAGTACTTC.

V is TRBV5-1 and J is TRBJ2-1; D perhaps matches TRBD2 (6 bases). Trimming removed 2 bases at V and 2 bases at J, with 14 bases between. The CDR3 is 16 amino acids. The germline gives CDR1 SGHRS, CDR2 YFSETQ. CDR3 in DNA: TGCGCCAGCAGCTTCGGTGGGACTGAGACCTACAATGAGCAGTTCTTC. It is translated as CASSFGGTETYNEQFF.

CDR3 sequence reads: CSVGGRHTDTQYF. The CDR3 bases are TGCAGCGTTGGAGGGCGGCACACAGATACGCAGTATTTT. V usage is TRBV29-1 and J usage is TRBJ2-3, with D possibly being TRBD2 (5 bases). Trimming stripped 4 bases from V and 2 bases from J, with 10 bases between. Germline lookup yields CDR1 SQVTM and CDR2 ANQGSEA. This CDR3 contains 13 residues.

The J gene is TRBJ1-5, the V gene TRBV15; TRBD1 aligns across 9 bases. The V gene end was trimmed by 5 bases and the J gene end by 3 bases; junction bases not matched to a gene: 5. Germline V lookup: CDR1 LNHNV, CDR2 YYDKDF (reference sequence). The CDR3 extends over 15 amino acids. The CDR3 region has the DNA TGTGCCACCAGCGAGCGACAGGGGGTCAATCAGCCCCAGCATTTT. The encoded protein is CATSERQGVNQPQHF.

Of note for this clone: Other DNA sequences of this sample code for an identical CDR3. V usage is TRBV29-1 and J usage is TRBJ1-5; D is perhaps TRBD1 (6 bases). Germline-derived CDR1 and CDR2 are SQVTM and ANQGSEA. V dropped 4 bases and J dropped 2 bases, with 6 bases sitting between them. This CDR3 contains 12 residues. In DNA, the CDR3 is TGCAGCGTTGGACAGGGCAATCAGCCCCAGCATTTT. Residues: CSVGQGNQPQHF.

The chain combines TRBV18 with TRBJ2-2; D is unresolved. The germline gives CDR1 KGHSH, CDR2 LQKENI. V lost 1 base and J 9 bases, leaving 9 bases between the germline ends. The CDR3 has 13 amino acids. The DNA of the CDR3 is TGTGCCAGCTCACCACGAGCAGGCCGGGAGCTGTTTTTT. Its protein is CASSPRAGRELFF. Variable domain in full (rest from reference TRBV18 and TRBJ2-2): NAGVMQNPRHLVRRRGQEARLRCSPMKGHSHVYWYRQLPEEGLKFMVYLQKENIIDESGMPKERFSAEFPKEGPSILRIQQVVRGDSAAYFCASSPRAGRELFFGEGSRLTVL.

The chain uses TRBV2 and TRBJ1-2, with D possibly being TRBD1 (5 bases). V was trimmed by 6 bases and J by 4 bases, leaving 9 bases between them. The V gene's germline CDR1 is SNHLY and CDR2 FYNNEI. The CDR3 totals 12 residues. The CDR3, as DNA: TGTGCCAGCAGGGGACTTAGCTATGGCTACACCTTC. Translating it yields CASRGLSYGYTF.

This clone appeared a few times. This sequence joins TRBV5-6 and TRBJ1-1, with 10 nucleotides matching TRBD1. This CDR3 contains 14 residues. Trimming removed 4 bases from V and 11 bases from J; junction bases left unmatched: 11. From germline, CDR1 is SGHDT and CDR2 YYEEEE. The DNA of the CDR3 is TGTGCCAGCAGCCCCGGACAGGGGGTACGTTCCGCTTTCTTT. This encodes CASSPGQGVRSAFF.

CDR3 DNA: TGTGCCAGCAGCCTCAAACTAGCGGGATACAATGAGCAGTTCTTC. Its protein product is CASSLKLAGYNEQFF. This chain uses TRBV11-2 with TRBJ2-1; 10 positions match TRBD2. Looked up from germline, CDR1 is SGHAT and CDR2 is FQNNGV. This CDR3 is built from 15 residues. V was pared by 5 bases and J by 4 bases, with 5 bases of the junction left unmatched. Using reference TRBV11-2 and TRBJ2-1 for the parts outside the CDR3, the full variable domain is EAGVAQSPRYKIIEKRQSVAFWCNPISGHATLYWYQQILGQGPKLLIQFQNNGVVDDSQLPKDRFSAERLKGVDSTLKIQPAKLEDSAVYLCASSLKLAGYNEQFFGPGTRLTVL.

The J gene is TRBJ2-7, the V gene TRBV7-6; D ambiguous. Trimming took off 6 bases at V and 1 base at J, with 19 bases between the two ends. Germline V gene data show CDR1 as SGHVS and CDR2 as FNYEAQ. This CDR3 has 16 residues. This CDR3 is CASSPQSVLTSYEQYF. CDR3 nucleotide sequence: TGTGCCAGCAGTCCCCAGTCAGTGCTTACATCCTACGAGCAGTACTTC.

The CDR3 sequence is CASSRRTDTEELFF. Here the CDR3 DNA reads TGTGCCAGCAGCCGCCGGACAGATACGGAGGAGCTGTTTTTT. The chain has TRBV4-2 and TRBJ2-2; perhaps TRBD1 as D (6 bases). The CDR3 length is 14 residues. Germline lookup yields CDR1 LGHNA and CDR2 YNFKEQ. The ends were cut back, 4 bases at V and 10 bases at J, with 16 bases in the middle.

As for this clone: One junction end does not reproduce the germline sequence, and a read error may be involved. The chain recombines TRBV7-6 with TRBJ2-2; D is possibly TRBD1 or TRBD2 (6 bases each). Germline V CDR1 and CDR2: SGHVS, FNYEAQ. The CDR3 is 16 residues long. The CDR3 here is CASSLGGGDNTGELFF. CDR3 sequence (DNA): TGTGCCAGCAGTTTAGGAGGGGGTGATAACACCGGGGAGCTGTTTTTT.

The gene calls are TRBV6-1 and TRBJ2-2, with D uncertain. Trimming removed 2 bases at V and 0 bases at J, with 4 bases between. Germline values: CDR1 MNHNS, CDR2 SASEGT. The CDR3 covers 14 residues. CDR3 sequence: CASSEPANTGELFF. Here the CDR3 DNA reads TGTGCCAGCAGTGAACCCGCGAACACCGGGGAGCTGTTTTTT.

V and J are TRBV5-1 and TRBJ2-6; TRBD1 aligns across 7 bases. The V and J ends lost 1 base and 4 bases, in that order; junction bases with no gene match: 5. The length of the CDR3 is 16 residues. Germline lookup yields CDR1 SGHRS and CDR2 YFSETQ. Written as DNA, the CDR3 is TGCGCCAGCAGCTTGAAACAGGGGACCGGGGCCAACGTCCTGACTTTC. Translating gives CASSLKQGTGANVLTF.